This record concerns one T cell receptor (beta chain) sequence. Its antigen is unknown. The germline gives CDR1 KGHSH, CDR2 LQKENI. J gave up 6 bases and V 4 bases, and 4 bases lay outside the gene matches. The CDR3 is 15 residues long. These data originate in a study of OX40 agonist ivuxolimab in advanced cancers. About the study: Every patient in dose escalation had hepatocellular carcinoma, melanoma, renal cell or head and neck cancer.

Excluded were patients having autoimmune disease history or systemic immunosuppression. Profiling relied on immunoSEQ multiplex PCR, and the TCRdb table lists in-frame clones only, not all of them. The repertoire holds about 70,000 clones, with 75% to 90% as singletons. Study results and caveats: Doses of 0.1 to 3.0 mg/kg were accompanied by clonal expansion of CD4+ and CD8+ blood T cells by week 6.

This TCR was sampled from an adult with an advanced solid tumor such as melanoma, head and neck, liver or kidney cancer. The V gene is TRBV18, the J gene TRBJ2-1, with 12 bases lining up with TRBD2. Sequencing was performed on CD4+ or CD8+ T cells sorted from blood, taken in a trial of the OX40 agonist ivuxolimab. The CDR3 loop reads CASSLLAGGLNEQFF. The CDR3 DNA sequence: TGTGCCAGCTCACTCCTAGCGGGGGGGCTCAATGAGCAGTTCTTC.